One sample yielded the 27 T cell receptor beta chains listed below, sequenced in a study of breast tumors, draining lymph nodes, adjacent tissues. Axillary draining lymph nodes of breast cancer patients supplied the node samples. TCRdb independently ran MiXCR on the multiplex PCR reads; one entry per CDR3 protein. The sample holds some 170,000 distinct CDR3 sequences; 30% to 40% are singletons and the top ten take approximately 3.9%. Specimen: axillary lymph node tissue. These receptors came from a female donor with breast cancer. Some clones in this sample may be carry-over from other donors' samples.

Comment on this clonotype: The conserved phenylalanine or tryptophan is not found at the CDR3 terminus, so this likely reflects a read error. CDR3 protein: CASSPGHMTQYL. The CDR3 bases are TGTGCCAGCAGCCCGGGCCATATGACCCAGTACCTC. The gene calls are TRBV7-2 and TRBJ2-5; no definite D call. Trimming cost V 5 bases and J 7 bases, with 11 bases left between them. CDR1 is SGHTA, CDR2 FQGNSA, per germline. This CDR3 region has 12 residues.

CDR3 in DNA: TGTGCCAGCAGTGACCAAATCCAGGGCAGGGGGCTAACAGATACGCAGTATTTT. Translating gives CASSDQIQGRGLTDTQYF. The J gene is TRBJ2-3, the V gene TRBV6-4; 8 bases match TRBD1. J lost 3 bases, V lost 2 bases, and 13 bases had no gene match. This CDR3 has 18 residues. Germline values: CDR1 MRHNA, CDR2 SNTAGT.

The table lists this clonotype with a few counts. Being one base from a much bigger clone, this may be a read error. The CDR3 DNA is TGCAGTGCCTCCGTTCCTGGACGGACCTCCGAGCCCCAGCATTTT. It is translated as CSASVPGRTSEPQHF. The V gene is TRBV20-1, the J gene TRBJ1-5, with no clear D. Germline CDR1 DFQATT, CDR2 SNEGSKA (reference sequence). The CDR3 runs to 15 residues. V lost 6 bases and J lost 8, with 23 bases in between.

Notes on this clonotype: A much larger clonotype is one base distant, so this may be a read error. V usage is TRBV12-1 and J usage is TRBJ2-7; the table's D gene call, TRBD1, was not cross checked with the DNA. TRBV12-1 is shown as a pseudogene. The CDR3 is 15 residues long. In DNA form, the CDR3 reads TGTGCCAGCAGCTGGAACAGGGAGTTAAGGGGCGAGCAGTACTTC. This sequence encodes CASSWNRELRGEQYF.

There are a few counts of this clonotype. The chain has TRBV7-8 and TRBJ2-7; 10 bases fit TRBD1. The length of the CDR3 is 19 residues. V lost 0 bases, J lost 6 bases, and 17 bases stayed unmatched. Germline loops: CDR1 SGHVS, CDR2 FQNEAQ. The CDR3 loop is CASSLALTRQGARRFEQYF. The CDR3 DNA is TGTGCCAGCAGCTTAGCCCTTACCCGACAGGGGGCGCGGCGGTTCGAGCAGTACTTC.

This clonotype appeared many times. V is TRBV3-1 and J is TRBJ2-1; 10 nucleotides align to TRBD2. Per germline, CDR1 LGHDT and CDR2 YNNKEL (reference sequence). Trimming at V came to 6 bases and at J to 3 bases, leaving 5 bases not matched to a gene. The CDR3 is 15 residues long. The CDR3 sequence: CASRSSGGDYNEQFF. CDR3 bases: TGTGCCAGCAGGTCCAGCGGGGGGGACTACAATGAGCAGTTCTTC.

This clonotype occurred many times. CDR3 in DNA: TGTGCCAGCAGCCACCTCCGGACAGGGGATGGCTACACCTTC. This gives the protein CASSHLRTGDGYTF. This sequence joins TRBV3-1 and TRBJ1-2, with TRBD1 identical over 9 bases. This CDR3 spans 14 amino acids. Germline CDR1 reads LGHDT; CDR2 reads YNNKEL (reference sequence). J was trimmed by 6 bases and V by 3 bases; bases with no gene match: 5.

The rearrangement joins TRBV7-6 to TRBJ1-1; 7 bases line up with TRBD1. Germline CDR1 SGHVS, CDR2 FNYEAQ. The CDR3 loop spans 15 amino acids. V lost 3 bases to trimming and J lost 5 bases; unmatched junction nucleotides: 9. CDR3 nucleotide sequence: TGTGCCAGCAGCTTCGCGCAGGGGGTGGGAACTGAAGCTTTCTTT. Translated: CASSFAQGVGTEAFF.

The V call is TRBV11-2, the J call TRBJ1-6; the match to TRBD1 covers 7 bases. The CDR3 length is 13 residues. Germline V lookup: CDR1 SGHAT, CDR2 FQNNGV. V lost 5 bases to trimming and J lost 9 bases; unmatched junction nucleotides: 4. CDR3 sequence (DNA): TGTGCCAGCAGCCCGGGGACAGCTTCACCCCTCCACTTT. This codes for CASSPGTASPLHF.

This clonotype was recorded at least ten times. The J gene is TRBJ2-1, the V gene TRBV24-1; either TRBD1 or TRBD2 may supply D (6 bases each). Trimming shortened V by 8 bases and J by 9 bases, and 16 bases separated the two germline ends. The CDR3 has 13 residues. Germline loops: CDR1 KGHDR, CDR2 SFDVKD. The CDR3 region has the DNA TGTGCCACCAAGGGGGGAGGATCAGGTGAGCAGTTCTTC. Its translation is CATKGGGSGEQFF.

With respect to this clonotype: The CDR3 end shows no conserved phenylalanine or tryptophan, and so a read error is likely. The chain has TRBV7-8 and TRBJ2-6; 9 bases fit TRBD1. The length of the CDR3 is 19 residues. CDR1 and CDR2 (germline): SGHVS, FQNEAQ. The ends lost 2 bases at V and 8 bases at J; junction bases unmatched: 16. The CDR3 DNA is TGTGCCAGCAGCTTATCTGTACAGGGGGCCGTAGGGGGGCCCAACGTCCTGACTCTC. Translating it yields CASSLSVQGAVGGPNVLTL.

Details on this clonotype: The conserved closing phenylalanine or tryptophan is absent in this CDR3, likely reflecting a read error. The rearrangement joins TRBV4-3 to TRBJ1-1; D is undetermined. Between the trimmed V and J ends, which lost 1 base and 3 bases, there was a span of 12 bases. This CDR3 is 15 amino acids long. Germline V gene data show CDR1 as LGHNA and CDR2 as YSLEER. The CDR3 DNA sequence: TGCGCCAGCAGCCAAGGAGTCGAAAGAGACACTGAAGCTTTCTCT. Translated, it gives CASSQGVERDTEAFS.

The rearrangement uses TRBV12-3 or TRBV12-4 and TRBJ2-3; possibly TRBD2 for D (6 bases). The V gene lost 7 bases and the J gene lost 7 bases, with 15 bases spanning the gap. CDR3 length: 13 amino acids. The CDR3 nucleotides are TGTGCCAGCACTTTCGGCGCGGGGAATACGCAGTATTTT. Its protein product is CASTFGAGNTQYF.

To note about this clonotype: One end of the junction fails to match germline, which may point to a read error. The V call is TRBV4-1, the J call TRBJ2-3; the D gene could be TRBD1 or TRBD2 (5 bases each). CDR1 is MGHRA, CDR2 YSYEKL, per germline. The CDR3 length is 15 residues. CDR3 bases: TGCGCTAGCAGCCAAGAAACGGGGCCCCCGGATACGCAGTGTTTT. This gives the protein CASSQETGPPDTQCF.

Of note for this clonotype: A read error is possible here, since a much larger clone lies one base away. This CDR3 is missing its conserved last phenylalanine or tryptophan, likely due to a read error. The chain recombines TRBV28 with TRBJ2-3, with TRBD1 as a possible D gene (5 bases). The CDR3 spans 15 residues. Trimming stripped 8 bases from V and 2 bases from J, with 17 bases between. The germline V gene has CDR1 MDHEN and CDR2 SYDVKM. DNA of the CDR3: TGTGCCAGCCGTCAAAACAGGTACAACACAGATACGCAGTATTTG. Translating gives CASRQNRYNTDTQYL.

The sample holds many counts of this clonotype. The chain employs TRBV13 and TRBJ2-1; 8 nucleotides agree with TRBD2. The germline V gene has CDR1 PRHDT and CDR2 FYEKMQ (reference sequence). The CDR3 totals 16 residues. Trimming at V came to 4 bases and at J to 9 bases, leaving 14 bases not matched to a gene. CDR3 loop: CASSWGRGAPLSEQFF. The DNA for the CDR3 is TGTGCCAGCAGCTGGGGGCGGGGGGCCCCTCTAAGTGAGCAGTTCTTC.

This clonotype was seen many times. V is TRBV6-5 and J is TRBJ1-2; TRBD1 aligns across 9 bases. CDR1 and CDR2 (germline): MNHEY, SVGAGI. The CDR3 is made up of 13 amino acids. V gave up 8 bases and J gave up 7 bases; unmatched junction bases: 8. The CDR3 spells CASRDRDMAGYTF. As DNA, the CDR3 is TGTGCCAGCCGGGACAGGGATATGGCTGGCTACACCTTC.

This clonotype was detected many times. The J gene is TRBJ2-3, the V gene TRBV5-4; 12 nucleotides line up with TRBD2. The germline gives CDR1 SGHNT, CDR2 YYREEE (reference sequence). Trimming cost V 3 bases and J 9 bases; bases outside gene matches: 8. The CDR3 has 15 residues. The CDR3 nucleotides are TGTGCCAGCAGCTCGTTGGCTAGCGGGGGGGTCACGCAGTATTTT. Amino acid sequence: CASSSLASGGVTQYF.

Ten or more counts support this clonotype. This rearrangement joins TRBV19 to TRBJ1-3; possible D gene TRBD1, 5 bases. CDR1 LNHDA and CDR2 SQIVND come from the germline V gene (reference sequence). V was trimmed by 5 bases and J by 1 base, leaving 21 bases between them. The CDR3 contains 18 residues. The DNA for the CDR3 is TGTGCCAGTAGTGGCGGGGCACCCAAAAGTTCATCTGGAAACACCATATATTTT. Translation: CASSGGAPKSSSGNTIYF.

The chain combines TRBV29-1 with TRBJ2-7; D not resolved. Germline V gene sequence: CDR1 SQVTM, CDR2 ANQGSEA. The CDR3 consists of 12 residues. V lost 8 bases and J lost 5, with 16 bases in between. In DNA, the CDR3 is TGCAGCTTGGTCCAGCCTCTCAACGAGCAGTACTTC. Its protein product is CSLVQPLNEQYF.

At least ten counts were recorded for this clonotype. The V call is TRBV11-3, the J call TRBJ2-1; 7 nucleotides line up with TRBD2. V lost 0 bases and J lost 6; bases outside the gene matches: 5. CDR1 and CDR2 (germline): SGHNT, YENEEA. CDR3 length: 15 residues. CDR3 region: CASSLDAGEGNEQFF. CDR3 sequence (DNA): TGTGCCAGCAGCTTAGACGCGGGAGAGGGCAATGAGCAGTTCTTC.

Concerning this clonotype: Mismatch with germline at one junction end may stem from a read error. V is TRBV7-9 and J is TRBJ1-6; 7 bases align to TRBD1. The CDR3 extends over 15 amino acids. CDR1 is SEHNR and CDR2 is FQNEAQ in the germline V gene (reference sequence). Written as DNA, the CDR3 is TGTGCCAGCAGCCAAGAAGGACAGGCAGATTCACCCCTCTACTTT. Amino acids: CASSQEGQADSPLYF.

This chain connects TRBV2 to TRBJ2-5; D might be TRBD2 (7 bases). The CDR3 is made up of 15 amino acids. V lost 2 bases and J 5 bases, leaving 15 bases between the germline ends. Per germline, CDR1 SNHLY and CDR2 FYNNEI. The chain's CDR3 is CASSERRGGLETQYF. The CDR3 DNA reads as TGTGCCAGCAGTGAACGGAGGGGGGGCTTGGAGACCCAGTACTTC.

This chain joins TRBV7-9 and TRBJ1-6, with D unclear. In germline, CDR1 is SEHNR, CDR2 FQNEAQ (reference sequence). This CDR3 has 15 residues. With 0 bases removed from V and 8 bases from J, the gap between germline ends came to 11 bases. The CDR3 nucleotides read TGTGCCAGCAGCTTAGCGCTAGCGGGAGATTCACCCCTCCACTTT. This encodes CASSLALAGDSPLHF.

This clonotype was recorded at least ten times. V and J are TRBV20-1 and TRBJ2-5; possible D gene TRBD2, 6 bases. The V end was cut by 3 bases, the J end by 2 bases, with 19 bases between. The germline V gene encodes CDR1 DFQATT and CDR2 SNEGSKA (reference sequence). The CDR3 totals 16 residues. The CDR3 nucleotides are TGCAGTGCTAGCGCCCGGAGGGGTGTGAGGCAAGAGACCCAGTACTTC. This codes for CSASARRGVRQETQYF.

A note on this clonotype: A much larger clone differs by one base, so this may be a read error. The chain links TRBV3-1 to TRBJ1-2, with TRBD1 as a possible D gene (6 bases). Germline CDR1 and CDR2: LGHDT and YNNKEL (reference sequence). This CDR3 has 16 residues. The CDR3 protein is CASSQIGDRFNYGHTF. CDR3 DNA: TGTGCCAGCAGCCAGATCGGAGACAGGTTTAACTATGGCCACACCTTC.

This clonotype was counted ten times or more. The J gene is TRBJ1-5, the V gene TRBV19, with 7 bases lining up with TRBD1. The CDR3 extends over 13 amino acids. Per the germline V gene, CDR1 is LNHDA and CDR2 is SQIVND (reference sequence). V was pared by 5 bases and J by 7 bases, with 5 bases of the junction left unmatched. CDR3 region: CASSDRAEQPQHF. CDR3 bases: TGTGCCAGTAGTGACAGGGCCGAACAGCCCCAGCATTTT.